At least ten counts were recorded for the clone carrying this TCR beta chain. Antigen unknown. Sample treatment: randomized to nivolumab then ipilimumab (arm A) or the reverse (arm B). Sequencing was performed with immunoSEQ multiplex PCR; in TCRdb, only in-frame clones are kept and a portion is missing. Of around 10,000 clones listed, more than 20% are singletons. Germline CDR1 SGDLS, CDR2 YYNGEE. Trimming removed 5 bases from V and 8 bases from J; junction bases left unmatched: 13. This CDR3 has 14 amino acids. This sample stems from a study of sequential checkpoint blockade in melanoma. The study's findings and limits: Tumor T-cell fraction and clonality correlated with PD-L1 and CD8+ counts. Response in arm A was associated with pretreatment TIL clonality.

The chain uses TRBV9 and TRBJ2-7, with 7 nucleotides matching TRBD1. The sample here was tumor tissue (inferred from file names), taken from a patient given nivolumab and ipilimumab in sequence. The clonotype originates from a human donor with melanoma. CDR3 loop: CASRLEVGQYKQYF. The CDR3 coding sequence is TGTGCCAGCAGGTTAGAGGTGGGACAGTACAAGCAGTACTTC. The entire variable domain, with the rest obtained from reference TRBV9 and TRBJ2-7, is as follows: DSGVTQTPKHLITATGQRVTLRCSPRSGDLSVYWYQQSLDQGLQFLIQYYNGEERAKGNILERFSAQQFPDLHSELNLSSLELGDSALYFCASRLEVGQYKQYFGPGTRLTVT.